This T cell receptor beta chain was profiled in a study of response to subunit inactivated influenza vaccine. TCRdb passed the RT-PCR reads through MiXCR, listing each CDR3 protein once. Of around 850,000 distinct CDR3 sequences listed, roughly 20% are singletons. Trimming pared 0 bases from V and 2 bases from J, leaving 10 bases between. CDR3 size: 16 residues. Germline V gene data show CDR1 as MNHEY and CDR2 as SVGEGT. This clonotype was seen only a few times. Its antigen is as yet unknown. Study-wide points: Authors suggested that a seasonal influenza vaccination recruits few new T cells each time.

The TCR originated in a man aged 45 to 65 who received an inactivated influenza vaccine. The chain links TRBV6-2 or TRBV6-3 to TRBJ2-2; no definite D call. The sample here was PBMCs from blood, taken 4 to 6 days after vaccination. The CDR3 nucleotides are TGTGCCAGCAGTTACTCGAATGGGCTTAACACCGGGGAGCTGTTTTTT. As protein: CASSYSNGLNTGELFF.